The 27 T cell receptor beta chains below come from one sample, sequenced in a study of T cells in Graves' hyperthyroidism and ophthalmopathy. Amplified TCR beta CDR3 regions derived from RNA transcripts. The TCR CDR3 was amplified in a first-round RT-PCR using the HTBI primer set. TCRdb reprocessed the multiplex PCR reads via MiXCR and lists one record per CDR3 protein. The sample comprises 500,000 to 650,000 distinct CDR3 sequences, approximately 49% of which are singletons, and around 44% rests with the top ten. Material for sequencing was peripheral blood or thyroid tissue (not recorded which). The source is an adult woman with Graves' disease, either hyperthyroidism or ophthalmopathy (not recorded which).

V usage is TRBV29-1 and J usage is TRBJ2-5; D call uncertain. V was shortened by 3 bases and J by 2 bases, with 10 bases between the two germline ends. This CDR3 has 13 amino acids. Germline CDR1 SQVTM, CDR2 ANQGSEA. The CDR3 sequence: CSVDIGGQETQYF. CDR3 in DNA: TGCAGCGTTGACATCGGTGGACAAGAGACCCAGTACTTC.

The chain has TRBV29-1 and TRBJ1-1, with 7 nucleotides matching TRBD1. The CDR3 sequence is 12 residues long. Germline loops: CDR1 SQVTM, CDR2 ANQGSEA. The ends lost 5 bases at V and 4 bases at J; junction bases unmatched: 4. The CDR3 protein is CSVWDSRTEAFF. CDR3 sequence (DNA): TGCAGCGTTTGGGACAGCCGCACTGAAGCTTTCTTT.

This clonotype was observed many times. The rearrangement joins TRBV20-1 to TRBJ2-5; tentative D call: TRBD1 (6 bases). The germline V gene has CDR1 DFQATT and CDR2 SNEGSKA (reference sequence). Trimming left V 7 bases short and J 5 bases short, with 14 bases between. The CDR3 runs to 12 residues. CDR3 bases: TGCAGTGTGGCAGGGGTGGAGGAGACCCAGTACTTC. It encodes CSVAGVEETQYF.

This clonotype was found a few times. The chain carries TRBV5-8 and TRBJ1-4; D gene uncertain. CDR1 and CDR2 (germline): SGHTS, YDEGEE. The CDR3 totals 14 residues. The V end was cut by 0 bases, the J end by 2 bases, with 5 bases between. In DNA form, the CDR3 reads TGTGCCAGCAGCTTGGAAACGACTAATGAAAAACTGTTTTTT. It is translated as CASSLETTNEKLFF.

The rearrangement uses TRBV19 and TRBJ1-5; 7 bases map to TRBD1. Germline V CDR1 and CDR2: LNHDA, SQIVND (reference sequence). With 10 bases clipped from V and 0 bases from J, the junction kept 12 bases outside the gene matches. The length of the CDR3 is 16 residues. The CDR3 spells CATSGTVANSNQPQHF. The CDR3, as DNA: TGTGCCACATCCGGGACAGTGGCCAATAGCAATCAGCCCCAGCATTTT.

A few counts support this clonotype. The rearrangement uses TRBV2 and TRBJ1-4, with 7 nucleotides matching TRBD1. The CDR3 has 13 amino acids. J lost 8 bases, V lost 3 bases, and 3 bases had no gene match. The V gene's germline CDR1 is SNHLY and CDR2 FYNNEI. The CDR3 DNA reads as TGTGCCAGCAGTGACAGGGGGAACGAAAAACTGTTTTTT. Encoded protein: CASSDRGNEKLFF. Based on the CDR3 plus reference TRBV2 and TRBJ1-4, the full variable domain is EPEVTQTPSHQVTQMGQEVILRCVPISNHLYFYWYRQILGQKVEFLVSFYNNEISEKSEIFDDQFSVERPDGSNFTLKIRSTKLEDSAMYFCASSDRGNEKLFFGSGTQLSVL.

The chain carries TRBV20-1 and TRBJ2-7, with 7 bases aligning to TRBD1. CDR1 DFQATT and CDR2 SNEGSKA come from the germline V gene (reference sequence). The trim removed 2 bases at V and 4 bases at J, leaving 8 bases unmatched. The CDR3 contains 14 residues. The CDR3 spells CSARQRDRLYEQYF. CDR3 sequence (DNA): TGCAGTGCTAGACAAAGGGACAGACTATACGAGCAGTACTTC.

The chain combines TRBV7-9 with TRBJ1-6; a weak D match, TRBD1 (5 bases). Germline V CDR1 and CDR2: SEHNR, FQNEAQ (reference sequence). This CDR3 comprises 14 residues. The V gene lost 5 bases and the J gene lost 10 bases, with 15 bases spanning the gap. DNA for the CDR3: TGTGCCAGCAGCCACCCCGAGGGGAGATCACCCCTCCACTTT. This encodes CASSHPEGRSPLHF.

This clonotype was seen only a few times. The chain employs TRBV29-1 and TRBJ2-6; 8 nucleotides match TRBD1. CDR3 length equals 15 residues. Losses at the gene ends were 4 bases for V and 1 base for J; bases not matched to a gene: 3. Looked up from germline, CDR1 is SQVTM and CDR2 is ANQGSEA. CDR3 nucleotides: TGCAGCGTTGGGACAGGGAGTTCTGGGGCCAACGTCCTGACTTTC. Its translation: CSVGTGSSGANVLTF.

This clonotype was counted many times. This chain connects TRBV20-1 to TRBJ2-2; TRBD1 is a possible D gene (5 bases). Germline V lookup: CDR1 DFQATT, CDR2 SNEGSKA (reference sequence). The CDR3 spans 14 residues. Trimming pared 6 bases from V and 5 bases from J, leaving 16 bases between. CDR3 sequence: CSAPVSRGTGELFF. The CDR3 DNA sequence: TGCAGTGCGCCCGTCAGTAGGGGAACCGGGGAGCTGTTTTTT.

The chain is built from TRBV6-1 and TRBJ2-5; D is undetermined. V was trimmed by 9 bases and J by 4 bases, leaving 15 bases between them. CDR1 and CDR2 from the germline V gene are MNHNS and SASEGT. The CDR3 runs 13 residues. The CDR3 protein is CASSRNHRETQYF. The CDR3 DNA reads TGTGCCAGTAGTAGAAACCACAGAGAGACCCAGTACTTC.

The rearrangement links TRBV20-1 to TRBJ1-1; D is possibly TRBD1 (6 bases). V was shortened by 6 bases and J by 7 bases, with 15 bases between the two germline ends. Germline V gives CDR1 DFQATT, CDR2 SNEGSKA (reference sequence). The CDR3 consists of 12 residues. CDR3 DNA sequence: TGCAGTGCCCCCCGGGGGGCTAATGAAGCTTTCTTT. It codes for CSAPRGANEAFF.

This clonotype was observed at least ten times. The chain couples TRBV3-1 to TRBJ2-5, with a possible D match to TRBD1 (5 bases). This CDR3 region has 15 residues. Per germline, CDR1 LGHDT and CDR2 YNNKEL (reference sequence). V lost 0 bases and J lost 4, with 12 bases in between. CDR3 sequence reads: CASSQDLTRGETQYF. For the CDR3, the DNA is TGTGCCAGCAGCCAAGACCTAACAAGGGGAGAGACCCAGTACTTC.

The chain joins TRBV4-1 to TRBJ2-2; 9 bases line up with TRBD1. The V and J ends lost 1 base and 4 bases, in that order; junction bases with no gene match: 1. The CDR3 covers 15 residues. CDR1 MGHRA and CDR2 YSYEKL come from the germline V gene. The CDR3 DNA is TGCGCCAGCAGCCAAGCGGGACAGGGCACCGGGGAGCTGTTTTTT. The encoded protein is CASSQAGQGTGELFF.

CDR3 residues: CSVDWRATGGGGYTF. CDR3 coding DNA: TGCAGCGTTGATTGGAGGGCGACAGGGGGAGGTGGCTACACCTTC. The V gene is TRBV29-1, the J gene TRBJ1-2; 9 bases match TRBD1. Germline assignment: CDR1 SQVTM and CDR2 ANQGSEA. This CDR3 is 15 amino acids long. J lost 7 bases, V lost 3 bases, and 12 bases had no gene match.

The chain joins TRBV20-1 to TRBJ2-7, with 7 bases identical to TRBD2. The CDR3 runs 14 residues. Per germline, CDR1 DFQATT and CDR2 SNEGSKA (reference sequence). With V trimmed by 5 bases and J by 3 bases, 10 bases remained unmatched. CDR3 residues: CSAPGVAGRYEQYF. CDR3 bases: TGCAGTGCTCCCGGGGTAGCGGGTCGCTACGAGCAGTACTTC.

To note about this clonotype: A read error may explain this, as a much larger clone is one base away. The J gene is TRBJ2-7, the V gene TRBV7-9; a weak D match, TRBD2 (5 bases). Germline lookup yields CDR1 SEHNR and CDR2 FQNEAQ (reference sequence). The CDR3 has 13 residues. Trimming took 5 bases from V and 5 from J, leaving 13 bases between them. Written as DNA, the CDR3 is TGTGCCAGCAGCCCACCGGGGATCCACGAGCAGTACTTC. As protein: CASSPPGIHEQYF. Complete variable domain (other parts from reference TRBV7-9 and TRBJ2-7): DTGVSQNPRHKITKRGQNVTFRCDPISEHNRLYWYRQTLGQGPEFLTYFQNEAQLEKSRLLSDRFSAERPKGSFSTLEIQRTEQGDSAMYLCASSPPGIHEQYFGPGTRLTVT.

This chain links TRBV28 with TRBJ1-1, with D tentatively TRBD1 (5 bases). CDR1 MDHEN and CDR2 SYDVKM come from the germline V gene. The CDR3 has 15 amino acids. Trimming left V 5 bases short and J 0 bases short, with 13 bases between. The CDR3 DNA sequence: TGTGCCAGCAGTCTTCCCAGGGCGCTGAACACTGAAGCTTTCTTT. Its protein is CASSLPRALNTEAFF.

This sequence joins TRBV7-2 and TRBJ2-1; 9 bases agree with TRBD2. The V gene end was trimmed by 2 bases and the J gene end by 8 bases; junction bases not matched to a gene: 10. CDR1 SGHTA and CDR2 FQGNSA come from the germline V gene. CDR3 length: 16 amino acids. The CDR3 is CASSLSRAGGPYEQFF. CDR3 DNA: TGTGCCAGCAGCTTATCCAGGGCGGGAGGGCCATATGAGCAGTTCTTC.

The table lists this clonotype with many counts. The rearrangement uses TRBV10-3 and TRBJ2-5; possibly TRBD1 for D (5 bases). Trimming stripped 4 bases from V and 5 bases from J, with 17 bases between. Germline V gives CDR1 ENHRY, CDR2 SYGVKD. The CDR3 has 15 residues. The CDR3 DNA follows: TGTGCCATCAGTGCCGACGGCAGGGCCGAGGAGACCCAGTACTTC. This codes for CAISADGRAEETQYF.

The CDR3 sequence: CASSLGGTSSPETQYF. The DNA for the CDR3 is TGCGCCAGCAGCTTGGGAGGCACCTCGTCGCCGGAGACCCAGTACTTC. V and J are TRBV5-1 and TRBJ2-5; D is undetermined. The CDR3 loop spans 16 amino acids. V was shortened by 0 bases and J by 5 bases, with 17 bases between the two germline ends. The germline CDR1 and CDR2 sequences are SGHRS and YFSETQ.

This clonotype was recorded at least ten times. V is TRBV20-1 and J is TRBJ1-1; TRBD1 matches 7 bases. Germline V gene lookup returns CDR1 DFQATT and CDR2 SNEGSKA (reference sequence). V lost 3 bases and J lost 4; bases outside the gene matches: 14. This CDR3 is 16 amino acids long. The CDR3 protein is CSASTHLYRGSTEAFF. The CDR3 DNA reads TGCAGTGCTAGTACCCATCTGTACAGGGGAAGCACTGAAGCTTTCTTT.

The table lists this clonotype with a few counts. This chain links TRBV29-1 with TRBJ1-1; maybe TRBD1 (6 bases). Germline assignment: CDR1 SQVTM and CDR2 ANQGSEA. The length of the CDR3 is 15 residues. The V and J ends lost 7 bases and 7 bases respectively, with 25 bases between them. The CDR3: CSGNRARVWTHEAFF. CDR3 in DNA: TGCAGCGGTAACAGGGCTCGGGTCTGGACACATGAAGCTTTCTTT.

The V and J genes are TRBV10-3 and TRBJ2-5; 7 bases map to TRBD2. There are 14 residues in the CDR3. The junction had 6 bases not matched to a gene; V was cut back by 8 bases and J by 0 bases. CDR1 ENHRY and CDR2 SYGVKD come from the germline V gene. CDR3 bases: TGTGCCATCGCTGGGGGGGGTTACCAAGAGACCCAGTACTTC. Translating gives CAIAGGGYQETQYF.

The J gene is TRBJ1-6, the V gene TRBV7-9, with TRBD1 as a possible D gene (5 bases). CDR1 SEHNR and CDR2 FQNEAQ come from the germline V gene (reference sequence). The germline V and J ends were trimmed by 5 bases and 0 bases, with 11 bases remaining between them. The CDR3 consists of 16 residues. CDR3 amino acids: CASSPGGGSYNSPLHF. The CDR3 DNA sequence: TGTGCCAGCAGCCCGGGGGGGGGCTCCTATAATTCACCCCTCCACTTT.

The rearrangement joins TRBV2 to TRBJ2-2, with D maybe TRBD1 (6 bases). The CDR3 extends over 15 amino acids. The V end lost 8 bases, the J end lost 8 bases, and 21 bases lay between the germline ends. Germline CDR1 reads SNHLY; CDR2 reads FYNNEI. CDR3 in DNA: TGTGCCAGCGGGACAAGGAAAGGGGTGACAGGGGAGCTGTTTTTT. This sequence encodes CASGTRKGVTGELFF.

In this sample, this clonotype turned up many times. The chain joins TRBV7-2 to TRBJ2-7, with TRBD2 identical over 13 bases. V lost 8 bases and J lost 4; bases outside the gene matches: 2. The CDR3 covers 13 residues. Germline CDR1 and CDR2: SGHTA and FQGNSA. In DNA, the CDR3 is TGTGCCAGCGGACTAGCGGGAGAGTACGAGCAGTACTTC. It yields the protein CASGLAGEYEQYF.